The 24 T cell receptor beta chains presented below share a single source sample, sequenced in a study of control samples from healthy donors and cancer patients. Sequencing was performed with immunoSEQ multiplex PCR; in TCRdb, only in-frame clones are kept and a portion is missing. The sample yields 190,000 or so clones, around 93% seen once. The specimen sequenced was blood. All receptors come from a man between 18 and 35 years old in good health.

The CDR3 sequence is CASSPGLFGSYNEQFF. CDR3 DNA: TGCGCCAGCAGTCCTGGACTTTTCGGCTCCTACAATGAGCAGTTCTTC. The chain has TRBV4-1 and TRBJ2-1, with D perhaps TRBD2 (5 bases). The CDR3 covers 16 residues. The germline gives CDR1 MGHRA, CDR2 YSYEKL. Between the trimmed V and J ends, which lost 6 bases and 0 bases, there was a span of 15 bases.

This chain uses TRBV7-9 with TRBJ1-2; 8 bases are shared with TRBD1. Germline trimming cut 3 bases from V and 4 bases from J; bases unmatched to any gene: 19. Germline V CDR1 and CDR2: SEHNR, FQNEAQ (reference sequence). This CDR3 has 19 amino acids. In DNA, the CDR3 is TGTGCCAGCAGCTTCAACAACCCGGGGTTCAGGGGGCAGGGCTATGGCTACACCTTC. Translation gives CASSFNNPGFRGQGYGYTF.

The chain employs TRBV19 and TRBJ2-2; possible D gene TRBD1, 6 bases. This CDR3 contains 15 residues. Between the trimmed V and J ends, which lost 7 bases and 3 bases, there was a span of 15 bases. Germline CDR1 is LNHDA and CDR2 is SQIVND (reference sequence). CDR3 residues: CASKTGFPHTGELFF. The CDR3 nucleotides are TGTGCCAGTAAAACAGGGTTTCCCCACACCGGGGAGCTGTTTTTT.

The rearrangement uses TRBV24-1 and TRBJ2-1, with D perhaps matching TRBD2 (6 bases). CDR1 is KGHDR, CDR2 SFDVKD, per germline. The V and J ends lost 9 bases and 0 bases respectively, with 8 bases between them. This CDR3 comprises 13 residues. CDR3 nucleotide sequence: TGTGCCACCCCGGGGGACTCCTACAATGAGCAGTTCTTC. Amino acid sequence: CATPGDSYNEQFF.

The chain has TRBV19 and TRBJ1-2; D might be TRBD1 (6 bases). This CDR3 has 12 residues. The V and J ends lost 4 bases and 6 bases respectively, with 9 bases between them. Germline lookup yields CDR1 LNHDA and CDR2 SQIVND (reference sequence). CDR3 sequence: CASSTGAHGYTF. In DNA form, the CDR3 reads TGTGCCAGTAGTACGGGGGCACATGGCTACACCTTC. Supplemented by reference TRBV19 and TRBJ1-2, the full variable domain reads DGGITQSPKYLFRKEGQNVTLSCEQNLNHDAMYWYRQDPGQGLRLIYYSQIVNDFQKGDIAEGYSVSREKKESFPLTVTSAQKNPTAFYLCASSTGAHGYTFGSGTRLTVV.

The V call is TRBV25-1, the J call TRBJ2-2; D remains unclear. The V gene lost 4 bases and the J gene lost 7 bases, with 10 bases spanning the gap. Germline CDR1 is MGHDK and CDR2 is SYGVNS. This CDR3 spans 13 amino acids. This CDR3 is CASSAPPSGELFF. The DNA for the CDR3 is TGTGCCAGCAGTGCCCCGCCAAGCGGGGAGCTGTTTTTT.

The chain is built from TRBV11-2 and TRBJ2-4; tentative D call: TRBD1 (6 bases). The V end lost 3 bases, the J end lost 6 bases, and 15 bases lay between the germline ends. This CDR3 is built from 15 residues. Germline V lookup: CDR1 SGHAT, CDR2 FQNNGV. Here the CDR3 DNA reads TGTGCCAGCAGCTTTCGCAGGGGTTCGGGAAACATTCAGTACTTC. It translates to CASSFRRGSGNIQYF.

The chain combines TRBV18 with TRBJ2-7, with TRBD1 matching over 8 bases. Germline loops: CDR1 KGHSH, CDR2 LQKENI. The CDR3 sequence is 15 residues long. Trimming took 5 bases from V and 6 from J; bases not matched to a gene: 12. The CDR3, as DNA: TGTGCCAGCTCATTACATACGGACAGGGAGGTCGAGCAGTACTTC. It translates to CASSLHTDREVEQYF.

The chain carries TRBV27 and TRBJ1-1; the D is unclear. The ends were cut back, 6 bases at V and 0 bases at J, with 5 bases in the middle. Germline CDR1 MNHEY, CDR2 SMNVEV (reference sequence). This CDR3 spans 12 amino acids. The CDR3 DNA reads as TGTGCCAGCAGCGGGCTGAACACTGAAGCTTTCTTT. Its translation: CASSGLNTEAFF.

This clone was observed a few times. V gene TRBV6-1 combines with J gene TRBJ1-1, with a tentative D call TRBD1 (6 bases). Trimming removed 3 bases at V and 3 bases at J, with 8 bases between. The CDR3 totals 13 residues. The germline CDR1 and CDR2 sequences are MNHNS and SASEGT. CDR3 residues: CASSEDRDTEAFF. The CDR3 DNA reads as TGTGCCAGCAGTGAGGACAGAGACACTGAAGCTTTCTTT.

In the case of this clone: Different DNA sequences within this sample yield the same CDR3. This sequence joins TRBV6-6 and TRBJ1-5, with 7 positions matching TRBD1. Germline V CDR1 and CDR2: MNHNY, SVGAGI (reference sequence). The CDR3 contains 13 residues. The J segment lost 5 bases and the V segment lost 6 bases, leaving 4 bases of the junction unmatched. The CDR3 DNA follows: TGTGCCAGCAGCTACAGGGGCGATCAGCCCCAGCATTTT. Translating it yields CASSYRGDQPQHF.

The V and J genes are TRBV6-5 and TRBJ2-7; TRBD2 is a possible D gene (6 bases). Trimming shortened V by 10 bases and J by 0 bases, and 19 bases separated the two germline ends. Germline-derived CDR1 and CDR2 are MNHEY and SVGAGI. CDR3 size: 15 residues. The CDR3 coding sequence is TGTGCCACGGGGGAGGCACGATACATCTCCTACGAGCAGTACTTC. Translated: CATGEARYISYEQYF.

The CDR3 protein is CASSLEFPRATNEKLFF. In nucleotides, the CDR3 is TGCGCCAGCAGCTTGGAATTCCCCCGGGCCACTAATGAAAAACTGTTTTTT. The genes are TRBV5-1 and TRBJ1-4; no clear D gene. Trimming stripped 0 bases from V and 2 bases from J, with 14 bases between. Germline V lookup: CDR1 SGHRS, CDR2 YFSETQ. There are 17 residues in the CDR3. Looking up the rest from reference TRBV5-1 and TRBJ1-4 gives the full variable domain: KAGVTQTPRYLIKTRGQQVTLSCSPISGHRSVSWYQQTPGQGLQFLFEYFSETQRNKGNFPGRFSGRQFSNSRSEMNVSTLELGDSALYLCASSLEFPRATNEKLFFGSGTQLSVL.

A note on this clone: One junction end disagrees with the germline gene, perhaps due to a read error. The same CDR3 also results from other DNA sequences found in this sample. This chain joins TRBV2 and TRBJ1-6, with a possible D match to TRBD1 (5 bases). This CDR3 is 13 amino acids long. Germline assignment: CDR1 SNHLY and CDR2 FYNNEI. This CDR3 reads CASTGSGNSPLHF. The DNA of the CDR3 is TGTGCCAGCACAGGGAGTGGTAATTCACCTCTCCACTTT.

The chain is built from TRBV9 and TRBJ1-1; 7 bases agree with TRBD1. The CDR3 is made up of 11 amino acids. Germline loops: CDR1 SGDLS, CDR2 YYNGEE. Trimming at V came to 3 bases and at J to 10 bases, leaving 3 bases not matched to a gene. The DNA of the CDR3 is TGTGCCAGCAGCGCCGGACAGGCAGCTTTCTTT. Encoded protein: CASSAGQAAFF.

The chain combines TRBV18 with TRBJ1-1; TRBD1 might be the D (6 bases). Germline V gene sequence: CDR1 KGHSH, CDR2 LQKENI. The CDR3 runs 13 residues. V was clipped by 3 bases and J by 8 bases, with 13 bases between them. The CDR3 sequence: CASSPRQVGEAFF. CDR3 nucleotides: TGTGCCAGCTCACCCCGACAGGTAGGAGAAGCTTTCTTT.

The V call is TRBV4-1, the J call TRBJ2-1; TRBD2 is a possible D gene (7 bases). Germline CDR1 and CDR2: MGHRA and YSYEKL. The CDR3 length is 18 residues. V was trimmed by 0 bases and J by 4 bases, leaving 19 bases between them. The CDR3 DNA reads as TGCGCCAGCAGCCAAGATGAGGGGGGGGGACCGATATACAATGAGCAGTTCTTC. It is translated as CASSQDEGGGPIYNEQFF.

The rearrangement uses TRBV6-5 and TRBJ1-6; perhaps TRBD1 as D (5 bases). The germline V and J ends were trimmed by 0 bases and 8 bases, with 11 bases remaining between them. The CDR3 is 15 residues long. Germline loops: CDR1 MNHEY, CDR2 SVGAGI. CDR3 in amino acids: CASSYSGTVDSPLHF. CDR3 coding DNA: TGTGCCAGCAGTTACTCTGGGACCGTCGATTCACCCCTCCACTTT.

The CDR3 bases are TGTGCCAGCAGTTCCACAGGTAATCGAGGCGAGCAGTACTTC. Residues: CASSSTGNRGEQYF. V usage is TRBV27 and J usage is TRBJ2-7; tentative D call: TRBD1 (5 bases). Per germline, CDR1 MNHEY and CDR2 SMNVEV (reference sequence). The CDR3 is 14 residues long. V lost 4 bases and J 6 bases, leaving 16 bases between the germline ends.

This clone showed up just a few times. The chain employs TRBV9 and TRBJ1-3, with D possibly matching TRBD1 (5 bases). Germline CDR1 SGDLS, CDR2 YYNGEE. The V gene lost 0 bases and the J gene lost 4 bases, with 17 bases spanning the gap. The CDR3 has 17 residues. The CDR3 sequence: CASSVEAGAGTGNTIYF. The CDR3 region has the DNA TGTGCCAGCAGCGTAGAGGCGGGAGCGGGGACCGGAAACACCATATATTTT.

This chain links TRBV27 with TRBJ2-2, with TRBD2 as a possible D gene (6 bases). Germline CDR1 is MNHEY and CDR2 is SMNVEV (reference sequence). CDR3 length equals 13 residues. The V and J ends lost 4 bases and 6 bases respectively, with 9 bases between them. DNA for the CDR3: TGTGCCAGCAGTTGGGAGGACGCCGGGGAGCTGTTTTTT. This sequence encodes CASSWEDAGELFF.

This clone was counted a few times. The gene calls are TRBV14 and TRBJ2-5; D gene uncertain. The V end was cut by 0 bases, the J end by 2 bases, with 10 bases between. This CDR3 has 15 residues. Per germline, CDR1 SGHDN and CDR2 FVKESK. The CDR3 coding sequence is TGTGCCAGCAGCCAAGATTCCGGAAAACAAGAGACCCAGTACTTC. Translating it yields CASSQDSGKQETQYF.

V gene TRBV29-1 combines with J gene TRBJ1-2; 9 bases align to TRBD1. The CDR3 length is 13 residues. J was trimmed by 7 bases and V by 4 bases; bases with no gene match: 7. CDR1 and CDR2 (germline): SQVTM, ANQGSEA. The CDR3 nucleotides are TGCAGCGTTGTTGAGGGACAGGGCCCTGGCTACACCTTC. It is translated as CSVVEGQGPGYTF. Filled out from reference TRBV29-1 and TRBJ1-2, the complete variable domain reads SAVISQKPSRDICQRGTSLTIQCQVDSQVTMMFWYRQQPGQSLTLIATANQGSEATYESGFVIDKFPISRPNLTFSTLTVSNMSPEDSSIYLCSVVEGQGPGYTFGSGTRLTVV.

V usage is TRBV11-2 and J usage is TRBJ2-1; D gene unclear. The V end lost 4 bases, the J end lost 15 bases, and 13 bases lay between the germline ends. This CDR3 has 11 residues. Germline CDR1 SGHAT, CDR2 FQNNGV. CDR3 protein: CASSSQWALFF. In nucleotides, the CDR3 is TGTGCCAGCAGCTCCCAGTGGGCTTTGTTCTTC.